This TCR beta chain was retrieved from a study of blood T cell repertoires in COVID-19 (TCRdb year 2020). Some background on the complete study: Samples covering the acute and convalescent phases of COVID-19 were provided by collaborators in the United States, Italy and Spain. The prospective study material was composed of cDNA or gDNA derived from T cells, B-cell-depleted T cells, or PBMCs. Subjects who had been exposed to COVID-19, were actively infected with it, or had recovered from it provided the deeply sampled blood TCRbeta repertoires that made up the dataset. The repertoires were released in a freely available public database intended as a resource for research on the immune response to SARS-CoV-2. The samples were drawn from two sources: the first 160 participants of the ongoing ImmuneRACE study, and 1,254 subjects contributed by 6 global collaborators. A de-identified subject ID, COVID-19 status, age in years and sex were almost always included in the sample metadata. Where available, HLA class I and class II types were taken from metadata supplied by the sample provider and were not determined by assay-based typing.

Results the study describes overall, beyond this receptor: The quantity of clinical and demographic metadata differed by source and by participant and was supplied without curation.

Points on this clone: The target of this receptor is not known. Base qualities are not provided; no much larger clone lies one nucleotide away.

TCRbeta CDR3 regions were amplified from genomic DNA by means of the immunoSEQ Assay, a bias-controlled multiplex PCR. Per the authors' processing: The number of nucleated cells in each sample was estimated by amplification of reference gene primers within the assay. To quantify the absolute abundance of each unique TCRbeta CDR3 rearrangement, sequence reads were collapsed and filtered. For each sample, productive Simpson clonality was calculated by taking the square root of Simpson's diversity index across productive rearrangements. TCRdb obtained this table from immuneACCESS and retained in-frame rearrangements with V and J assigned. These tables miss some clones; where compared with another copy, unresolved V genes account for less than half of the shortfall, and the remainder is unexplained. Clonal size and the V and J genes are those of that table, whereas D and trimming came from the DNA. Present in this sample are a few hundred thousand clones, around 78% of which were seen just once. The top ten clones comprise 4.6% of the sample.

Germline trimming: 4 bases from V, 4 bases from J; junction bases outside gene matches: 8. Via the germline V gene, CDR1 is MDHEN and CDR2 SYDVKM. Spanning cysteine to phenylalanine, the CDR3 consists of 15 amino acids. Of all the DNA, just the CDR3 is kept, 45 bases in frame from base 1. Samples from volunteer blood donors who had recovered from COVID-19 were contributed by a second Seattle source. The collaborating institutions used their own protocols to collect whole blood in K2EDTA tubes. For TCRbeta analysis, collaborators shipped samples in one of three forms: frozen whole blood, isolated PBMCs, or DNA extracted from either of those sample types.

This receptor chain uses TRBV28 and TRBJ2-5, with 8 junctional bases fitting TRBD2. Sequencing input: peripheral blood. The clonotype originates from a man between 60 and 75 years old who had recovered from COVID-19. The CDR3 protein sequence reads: CASSSGGATRETQYF. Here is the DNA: TGTGCCAGCAGTTCCGGGGGGGCGACCAGAGAGACCCAGTACTTC.